This record concerns one T cell receptor (beta chain) sequence. There is no known antigen for this receptor. The sample holds no much larger clone one base away, and base qualities are not on file. Donors were a few dozen systemically healthy Caucasian individuals from Russia aged 6 to 90 years. Approximately 9.7 milliliters of peripheral blood were drawn from each donor into EDTA-treated Vacutainer tubes. PBMCs were isolated by Ficoll-Paque density-gradient centrifugation, with at least 6 million obtained per sample. Total RNA, at least 5 micrograms per sample, was extracted from PBMCs with Trizol reagent. Naive CD45RAhigh/CD27high T cell percentages were measured by flow cytometry on a PBMC aliquot from every donor. Taken from the germline V gene, the CDR1 and CDR2 loops are SNHLY and FYNNEI. Measured from the cysteine to the phenylalanine, the CDR3 is 15 residues long. This entry keeps only the CDR3 DNA: 45 bases, framed from base 1. Cut back by 7 bases and 0 bases, the V and J ends lie 12 bases apart.

The sample comes from a study of blood T cells in healthy people across ages (dated by TCRdb to the mid-2010s). For context, the study as a whole: In model experiments, template switching captured about one uniquely barcoded TCR beta cDNA molecule for every two T cells. Donors were grouped into four age groups: young (average approximately 15 years), middle-aged (39), aged (about 59) and long-lived (about 90). Using deep sequencing normalized with unique cDNA molecular identifiers, the study measured how TCR beta repertoire diversity changes with age. The study analyzed two additional independent replicas of 1 million unique cDNA reads from the same blood draw for two donors, one aged 18 to 29 and one aged 80 or older. To avoid experimental bias, donors of different ages were randomly spread across the sequencing lanes.

Receptors were amplified or captured by 5' RACE. Data came from an Illumina HiSeq 2500. A second PCR of 7 to 11 cycles was performed with a sample-barcoded 5' primer and a J-beta primer mix. A unique molecular identifier was introduced onto each TCR beta cDNA molecule by a template-switch 5' adaptor carrying 12 random nucleotides. At least 2.5 million CDR3-containing paired-end reads were obtained from each sample. All of the RNA was converted into first-strand cDNA using the Mint cDNA synthesis kit, with a TRBC-specific oligonucleotide serving as the primer. All cDNA was treated with uracil-DNA glycosylase and then went through a first 18-cycle PCR with the universal primers M1SS and BC2_uni_R. The authors' analysis ran thus. Normalization of each sample was performed by random selection of 1 million high-quality reads, each carrying a distinct molecular identifier. Instead of being binned into consensus sequences, reads with shared molecular identifiers were discarded. MiTCR, set to a Q25 quality threshold and the strictest error-elimination algorithm, was used for CDR3 identification, clonotype clustering and error correction. Lower-bound total TCR beta diversity was estimated with a nonparametric unseen species model using Euler transformation. TCRdb redid the processing of the public reads, applying fastp at Q25 and MiXCR, and retained in-frame beta chains. Rows are unified per CDR3 protein, each entry keeping the most common DNA and genes. For this entry, the V and J calls and clone size follow TCRdb and not the study's own pipeline. Recorded for this sample are 850,000 to 950,000 distinct CDR3 sequences; 29% of them occurred a single time. Around 16% of the sample belongs to the ten largest clones.

Results and caveats for the whole study, not just this receptor: Total diversity estimates from one million sequenced T cells were considered lower bounds and underestimates. The long-lived group showed more naive CD4+ T cells, fewer expanded clones and increased TCR diversity than the aged group, suggesting age selection. A strong correlation was found between observed TCR beta diversity and the percentage of naive T cells measured by flow cytometry. Conclusive comparison of naive and antigen-experienced compartments was prevented by the profiling of bulk unsorted PBMCs. Because the CMV infection status of the donors was unknown, age-related changes in expanded clonotypes may potentially have been confounded. Observed TCR beta diversity per million T cells fell roughly linearly with age, and a significant reduction was already apparent by age about 36.

The chain is made from TRBV2 and TRBJ1-4; the D gene lacks a confident call. Sequenced input: blood. The clonotype was recovered from a woman older than 75 in good health. Here the CDR3 is given as CASILDGSTNEKLFF. In nucleotide form, the sequence is TGTGCCAGCATCTTAGACGGCTCAACTAATGAAAAACTGTTTTTT.